Each of the 21 T cell receptor beta chains below was sequenced from the same sample in a study of vaccination effects on CD4 cells after COVID-19. Antigen-specific CD4+ T cells were expanded with viral peptide pools in the ViraFEST assay before sequencing. When around 9 days of culture had elapsed, CD4+ T cells were isolated. From March to December 2020, the person had a SARS-CoV-2 infection that was confirmed by PCR. Data came from immunoSEQ multiplex PCR; TCRdb stores just in-frame clones and leaves some out. This sample has around 53,000 clones, with 76% found just once. Antigen specificity for these receptors is unknown. The sample was CD4+ T cells from PBMCs cultured with HIV peptides, taken before COVID-19 vaccination. Subset reported: HIV-1 Nef peptide pool negative control/reference culture. These TCRs come from a human donor who had a prior SARS-CoV-2 infection.

The chain links TRBV19 to TRBJ1-2; D might be TRBD1 (5 bases). V was pared by 8 bases and J by 2 bases, with 12 bases between. The length of the CDR3 is 13 residues. CDR1 is LNHDA, CDR2 SQIVND, per germline (reference sequence). The CDR3: CASAGYENYGYTF. Written as DNA, the CDR3 is TGTGCCAGTGCAGGGTACGAAAACTATGGCTACACCTTC.

The J gene is TRBJ2-3, the V gene TRBV12-5; perhaps TRBD2 as D (5 bases). V lost 4 bases, J lost 1 base, and 12 bases lay in between. CDR1 is LGHNT, CDR2 FRNRAP, per germline. This CDR3 has 15 amino acids. The CDR3 sequence is CASGSSGMGTDTQYF. CDR3 coding DNA: TGTGCTAGTGGTTCTTCGGGGATGGGCACAGATACGCAGTATTTT.

The gene calls are TRBV11-2 and TRBJ1-6; D gene unclear. This CDR3 comprises 16 residues. CDR1 and CDR2 from the germline V gene are SGHAT and FQNNGV. Trimming cost V 7 bases and J 8 bases, with 21 bases left between them. CDR3 in DNA: TGTGCCAGCACCCAAATATATGGTGGATGGGATTCACCCCTCCACTTT. This translates into CASTQIYGGWDSPLHF.

The chain recombines TRBV4-1 with TRBJ2-3, with 9 nucleotides matching TRBD2. The CDR3 consists of 19 residues. Per the germline V gene, CDR1 is MGHRA and CDR2 is YSYEKL. Unmatched junction bases numbered 13, after V lost 0 bases and J lost 3 bases. The CDR3 is CASSQEGLAGFWGTDTQYF. The CDR3 bases are TGCGCCAGCAGCCAAGAAGGCCTAGCGGGGTTCTGGGGGACAGATACGCAGTATTTT.

V gene TRBV9 combines with J gene TRBJ2-1; 15 bases line up with TRBD2. Germline assignment: CDR1 SGDLS and CDR2 YYNGEE. J lost 7 bases, V lost 0 bases, and 8 bases had no gene match. CDR3 length equals 18 residues. The CDR3 bases are TGTGCCAGCAGCGTAGGTATGGGACTAGCGGGAGGTCTGAATGAGCAGTTCTTC. Translated: CASSVGMGLAGGLNEQFF.

In this sample, this clone turned up a few times. This chain links TRBV5-6 with TRBJ1-2, with 10 bases fitting TRBD1. CDR1 and CDR2 (germline): SGHDT, YYEEEE. CDR3 size: 15 residues. Losses at the gene ends were 0 bases for V and 8 bases for J; bases not matched to a gene: 7. CDR3 nucleotides: TGTGCCAGCAGCTTGGGGTGGAGACAGGGGGCCGGCTACACCTTC. Translation: CASSLGWRQGAGYTF.

The V and J genes are TRBV6-2 or TRBV6-3 and TRBJ2-2; D ambiguous. Germline lookup yields CDR1 MNHEY and CDR2 SVGEGT. This CDR3 spans 11 amino acids. V was cut by 4 bases and J by 7 bases, with 4 bases left in between. In DNA, the CDR3 is TGTGCCAGCAGTTTGCACGGGGAGCTGTTTTTT. This sequence encodes CASSLHGELFF.

The chain uses TRBV7-9 and TRBJ2-7; 9 bases line up with TRBD1. CDR1 is SEHNR, CDR2 FQNEAQ, per germline (reference sequence). After removal of 5 bases from V and 0 bases from J, the junction contained 5 bases not matched to a gene. The CDR3 loop spans 15 amino acids. The CDR3 DNA is TGTGCCAGCAGCCGACGGACAGGGGTCTCCTACGAGCAGTACTTC. Translating gives CASSRRTGVSYEQYF.

The rearrangement links TRBV20-1 to TRBJ1-1, with 8 bases identical to TRBD1. Germline V gene data show CDR1 as DFQATT and CDR2 as SNEGSKA (reference sequence). CDR3 size: 14 residues. V was clipped by 3 bases and J by 5 bases; unmatched bases: 8. The CDR3: CSASSQGAETEAFF. The CDR3 DNA reads TGCAGTGCTAGTTCGCAGGGGGCCGAAACTGAAGCTTTCTTT.

V and J are TRBV19 and TRBJ1-1; 7 nucleotides agree with TRBD1. This CDR3 comprises 13 residues. The V segment lost 6 bases and the J segment 3 bases; nucleotides outside the gene matches: 4. CDR1 is LNHDA and CDR2 is SQIVND in the germline V gene (reference sequence). The CDR3 loop reads CASRTGRYTEAFF. CDR3 nucleotide sequence: TGTGCCAGTAGGACAGGGCGCTACACTGAAGCTTTCTTT.

This chain connects TRBV9 to TRBJ2-7, with D perhaps assigned TRBD1 or TRBD2 (6 bases each). Germline CDR1 SGDLS, CDR2 YYNGEE. Trimming shortened V by 0 bases and J by 3 bases, and 16 bases separated the two germline ends. The CDR3 is 16 residues long. This CDR3 is CASSVAAAGQLYEQYF. The DNA of the CDR3 is TGTGCCAGCAGCGTAGCTGCTGCGGGACAACTCTACGAGCAGTACTTC.

V and J are TRBV12-3 or TRBV12-4 and TRBJ1-2; D perhaps matches TRBD1 (5 bases). Trimming took off 3 bases at V and 7 bases at J, with 9 bases between the two ends. The CDR3 covers 12 residues. This CDR3 reads CASSFRGIGYTF. The CDR3 nucleotides read TGTGCCAGCAGTTTTCGGGGGATTGGCTACACCTTC.

V gene TRBV10-2 combines with J gene TRBJ1-6, with D possibly matching TRBD1 (5 bases). Germline V lookup: CDR1 WSHSY, CDR2 SAAADI. This CDR3 comprises 14 residues. V lost 8 bases, J lost 6 bases, and 14 bases lay in between. CDR3 DNA sequence: TGCGCCAGCGCATCCGGGACGGCTAATTCACCCCTCCACTTT. It translates to CASASGTANSPLHF.

The V and J genes are TRBV2 and TRBJ2-7, with 9 bases that match TRBD1. The CDR3 length is 14 residues. The germline V gene encodes CDR1 SNHLY and CDR2 FYNNEI. The ends lost 6 bases at V and 2 bases at J; junction bases unmatched: 5. This chain's CDR3 is CASRRQGDTYEQYF. The CDR3 DNA reads as TGTGCCAGCAGGCGACAGGGGGACACCTACGAGCAGTACTTC.

The gene calls are TRBV24-1 and TRBJ2-5; weak D call: TRBD2 (6 bases). Trimming left V 1 base short and J 7 bases short, with 12 bases between. CDR1 and CDR2 (germline): KGHDR, SFDVKD. The CDR3 loop spans 14 amino acids. The CDR3 loop reads CATSDFSVEGTQYF. As DNA, the CDR3 is TGTGCCACCAGTGATTTTTCCGTGGAGGGGACCCAGTACTTC.

CDR3 sequence reads: CASSEYGVGQPQHF. DNA for the CDR3: TGTGCCAGCAGTGAATATGGGGTAGGTCAGCCCCAGCATTTT. V gene TRBV25-1 combines with J gene TRBJ1-5, with D hard to call. The CDR3 consists of 14 residues. Germline V gives CDR1 MGHDK, CDR2 SYGVNS. Trimming pared 0 bases from V and 6 bases from J, leaving 9 bases between.

This sequence joins TRBV12-3 or TRBV12-4 and TRBJ1-4; D is unclear. The CDR3 is 13 residues long. Trimming removed 3 bases from V and 7 bases from J, with 9 bases in between. CDR3 nucleotide sequence: TGTGCCAGCAGTTTCACTATCAGTGAAAAACTGTTTTTT. This gives the protein CASSFTISEKLFF.

The J gene is TRBJ2-7, the V gene TRBV7-2; 8 bases agree with TRBD2. Germline V gene lookup returns CDR1 SGHTA and CDR2 FQGNSA. The CDR3 has 14 amino acids. V lost 5 bases to trimming and J lost 4 bases; unmatched junction nucleotides: 7. The CDR3 loop reads CASSPERESYEQYF. The CDR3 nucleotides are TGTGCCAGCAGCCCCGAGCGGGAGTCTTACGAGCAGTACTTC.

V is TRBV4-3 and J is TRBJ2-7; unclear D gene. The V end was cut by 3 bases, the J end by 3 bases, with 12 bases between. The CDR3 is 14 amino acids. Germline CDR1 and CDR2: LGHNA and YSLEER. CDR3 loop: CASSHELFGYEQYF. In nucleotides, the CDR3 is TGCGCCAGCAGCCATGAACTATTCGGCTACGAGCAGTACTTC.

V is TRBV4-3 and J is TRBJ1-1; D gene ambiguous. Trimming pared 0 bases from V and 2 bases from J, leaving 16 bases between. CDR1 and CDR2 from the germline V gene are LGHNA and YSLEER. The CDR3 contains 17 residues. The DNA of the CDR3 is TGCGCCAGCAGCCAAGATCTCGGTGGATTTTTAAACACTGAAGCTTTCTTT. This codes for CASSQDLGGFLNTEAFF.

In its sample, this clone was seen a few times. The rearrangement joins TRBV5-1 to TRBJ1-1, with 10 bases identical to TRBD1. CDR1 and CDR2 (germline): SGHRS, YFSETQ. V shed 4 bases, J shed 4 bases, and the junction held 4 bases outside the gene matches. The CDR3 is 14 residues long. The CDR3 is CASSRDRGPTEAFF. The CDR3, as DNA: TGCGCCAGCAGCAGAGACAGGGGGCCCACTGAAGCTTTCTTT.